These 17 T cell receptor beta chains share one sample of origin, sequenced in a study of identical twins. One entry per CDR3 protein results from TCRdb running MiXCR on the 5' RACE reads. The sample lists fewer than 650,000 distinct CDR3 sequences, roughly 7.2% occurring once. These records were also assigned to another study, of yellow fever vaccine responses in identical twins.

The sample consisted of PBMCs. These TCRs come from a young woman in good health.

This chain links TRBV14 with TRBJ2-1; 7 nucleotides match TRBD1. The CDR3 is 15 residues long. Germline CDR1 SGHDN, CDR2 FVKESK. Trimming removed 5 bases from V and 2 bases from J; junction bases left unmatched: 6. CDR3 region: CASSSQGLAYNEQFF. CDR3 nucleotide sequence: TGTGCCAGCAGCTCACAGGGGCTAGCCTACAATGAGCAGTTCTTC.

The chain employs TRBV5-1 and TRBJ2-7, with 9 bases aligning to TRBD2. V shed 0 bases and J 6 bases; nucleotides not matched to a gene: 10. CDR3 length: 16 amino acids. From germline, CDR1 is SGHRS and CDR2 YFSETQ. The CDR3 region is CASSLDPGTSLREQYF. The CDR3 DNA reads TGCGCCAGCAGCTTGGACCCCGGGACTAGCTTACGCGAGCAGTACTTC.

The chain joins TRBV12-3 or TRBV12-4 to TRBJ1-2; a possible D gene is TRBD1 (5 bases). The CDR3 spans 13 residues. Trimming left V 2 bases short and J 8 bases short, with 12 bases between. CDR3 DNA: TGTGCCAGCAGTTTAAAGGGGCAGAGCGGCTACACCTTC. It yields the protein CASSLKGQSGYTF.

CDR3 nucleotides: TGCAGCGCTAACCCGGGCCGGGGGGAAGCTTTCTTT. Translation: CSANPGRGEAFF. The chain uses TRBV29-1 and TRBJ1-1, with a weak D call TRBD1 (5 bases). Germline CDR1 SQVTM, CDR2 ANQGSEA. V lost 7 bases and J 8 bases, leaving 17 bases between the germline ends. The length of the CDR3 is 12 residues.

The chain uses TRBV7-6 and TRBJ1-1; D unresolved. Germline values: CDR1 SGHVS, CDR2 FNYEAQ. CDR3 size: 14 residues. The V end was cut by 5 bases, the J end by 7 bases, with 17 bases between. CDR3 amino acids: CASSPGPSLGEAFF. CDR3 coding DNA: TGTGCCAGCAGCCCAGGACCCTCCTTGGGTGAAGCTTTCTTT.

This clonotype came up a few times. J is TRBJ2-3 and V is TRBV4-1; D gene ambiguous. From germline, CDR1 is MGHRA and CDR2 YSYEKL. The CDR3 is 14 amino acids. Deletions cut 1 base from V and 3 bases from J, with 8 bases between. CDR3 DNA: TGCGCCAGCAGCCAAGGGCTAGAGACAGATACGCAGTATTTT. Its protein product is CASSQGLETDTQYF.

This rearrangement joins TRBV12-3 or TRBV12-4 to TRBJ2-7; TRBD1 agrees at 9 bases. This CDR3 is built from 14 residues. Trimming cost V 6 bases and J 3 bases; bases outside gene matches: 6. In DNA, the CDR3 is TGTGCCAGCAGAGCCGGGACAGGGTTCTACGAGCAGTACGTC. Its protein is CASRAGTGFYEQYV.

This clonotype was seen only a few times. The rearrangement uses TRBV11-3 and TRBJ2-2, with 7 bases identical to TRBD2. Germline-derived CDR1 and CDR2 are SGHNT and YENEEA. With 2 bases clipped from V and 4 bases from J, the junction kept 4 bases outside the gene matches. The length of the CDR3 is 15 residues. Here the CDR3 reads CASSLLAESTGELFF. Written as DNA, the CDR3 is TGTGCCAGCAGCTTACTAGCGGAAAGCACCGGGGAGCTGTTTTTT.

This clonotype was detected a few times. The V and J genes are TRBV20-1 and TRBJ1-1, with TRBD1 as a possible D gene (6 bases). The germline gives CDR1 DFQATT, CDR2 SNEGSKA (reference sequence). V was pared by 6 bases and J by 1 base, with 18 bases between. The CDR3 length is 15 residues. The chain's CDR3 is CSALQGSGTNTEAFF. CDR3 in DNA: TGCAGTGCCCTACAGGGTTCGGGGACGAACACTGAAGCTTTCTTT.

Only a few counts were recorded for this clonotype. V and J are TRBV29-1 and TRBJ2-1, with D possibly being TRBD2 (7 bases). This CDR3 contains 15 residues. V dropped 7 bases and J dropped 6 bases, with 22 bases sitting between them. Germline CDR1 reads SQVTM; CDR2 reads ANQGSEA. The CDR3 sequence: CSGLQGGGVRNEQFF. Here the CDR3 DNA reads TGCAGCGGGTTACAGGGAGGGGGGGTCCGCAATGAGCAGTTCTTC.

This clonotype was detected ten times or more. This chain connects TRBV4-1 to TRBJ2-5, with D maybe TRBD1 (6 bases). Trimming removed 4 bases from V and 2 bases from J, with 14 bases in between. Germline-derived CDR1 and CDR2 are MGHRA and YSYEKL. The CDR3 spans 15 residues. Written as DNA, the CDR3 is TGCGCCAGCAGCCGAACAGGGACCTCTCAAGAGACCCAGTACTTC. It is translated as CASSRTGTSQETQYF.

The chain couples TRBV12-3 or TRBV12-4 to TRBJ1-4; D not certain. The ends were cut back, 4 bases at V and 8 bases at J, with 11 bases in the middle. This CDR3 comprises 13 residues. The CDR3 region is CASSWAGPEKLFF. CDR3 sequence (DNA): TGTGCCAGCAGTTGGGCCGGACCGGAAAAACTGTTTTTT.

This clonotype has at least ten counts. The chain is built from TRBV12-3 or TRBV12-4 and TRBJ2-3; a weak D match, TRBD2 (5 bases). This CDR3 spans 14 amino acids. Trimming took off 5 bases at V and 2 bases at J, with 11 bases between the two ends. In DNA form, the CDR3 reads TGTGCCAGCAGTCAAGACGGGATCACAGATACGCAGTATTTT. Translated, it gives CASSQDGITDTQYF.

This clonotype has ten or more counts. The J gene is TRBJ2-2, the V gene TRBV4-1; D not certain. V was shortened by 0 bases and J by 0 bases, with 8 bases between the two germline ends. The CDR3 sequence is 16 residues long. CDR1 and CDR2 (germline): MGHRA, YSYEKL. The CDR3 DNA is TGCGCCAGCAGCCAAGATTTGGCAGCGAACACCGGGGAGCTGTTTTTT. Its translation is CASSQDLAANTGELFF.

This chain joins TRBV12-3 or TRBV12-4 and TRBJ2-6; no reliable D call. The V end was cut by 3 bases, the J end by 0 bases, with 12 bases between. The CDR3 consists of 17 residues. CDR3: CASSLGWRNSGANVLTF. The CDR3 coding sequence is TGTGCCAGCAGTTTGGGGTGGCGGAACTCTGGGGCCAACGTCCTGACTTTC.

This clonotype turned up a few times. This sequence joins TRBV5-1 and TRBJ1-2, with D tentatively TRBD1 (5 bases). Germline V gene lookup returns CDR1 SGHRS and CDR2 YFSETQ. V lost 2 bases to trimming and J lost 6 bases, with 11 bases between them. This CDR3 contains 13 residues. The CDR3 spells CASSFRDGDGYTF. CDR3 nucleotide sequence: TGCGCCAGCAGCTTCCGGGACGGGGATGGCTACACCTTC.

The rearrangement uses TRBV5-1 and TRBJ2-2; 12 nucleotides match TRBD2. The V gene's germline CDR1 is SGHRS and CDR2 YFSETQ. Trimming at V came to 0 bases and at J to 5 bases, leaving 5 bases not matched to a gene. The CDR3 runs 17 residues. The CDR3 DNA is TGCGCCAGCAGCTTGGGACTAGCGGGAGTAGTGACCGGGGAGCTGTTTTTT. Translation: CASSLGLAGVVTGELFF.